Shown below are 11 T cell receptor beta chains from a single sample sequenced in a study of T-cell memory formation after mild COVID-19 (TCRdb year 2021). The receptor library was made with 5' RACE. TCRdb lists the instrument as Illumina NovaSeq 6000. TCRdb took the public reads, trimmed them with fastp at Q25, ran MiXCR for clone calling and kept in-frame beta chains. A single entry per CDR3 protein holds the most common genes and DNA from its merged rows. This sample holds about 190,000 distinct CDR3 sequences; about 10% were observed only once. The top ten constitute roughly 3% of the sample. Sequencing was done on a sample of PBMCs or a T cell subset sorted from them (not recorded which). The receptors here all came from a man younger than 35 who had mild COVID-19 (a few samples of this study predate the infection). The sample titles of this study are shuffled in the database, so cell type and time point are left out; the donor was told from shared clones.

This chain uses TRBV27 with TRBJ2-7, with 7 positions matching TRBD2. Germline values: CDR1 MNHEY, CDR2 SMNVEV (reference sequence). The junction had 7 bases not matched to a gene; V was cut back by 2 bases and J by 6 bases. The CDR3 covers 14 residues. CDR3: CASSLTRAGPEQYV. As DNA, the CDR3 is TGTGCCAGCAGTTTAACAAGAGCGGGGCCCGAGCAGTACGTC.

This clonotype has only a few counts. This CDR3 reads CASSFRVSDTQYF. The CDR3 region has the DNA TGTGCCAGCAGCTTCAGGGTTTCAGATACGCAGTATTTT. The chain joins TRBV11-3 to TRBJ2-3, with D tentatively TRBD1 (5 bases). The germline V and J ends were trimmed by 3 bases and 4 bases, with 8 bases remaining between them. Looked up from germline, CDR1 is SGHNT and CDR2 is YENEEA. The CDR3 consists of 13 residues.

CDR3: CASSFRDLGNSPLHF. DNA of the CDR3: TGTGCCAGCAGCTTCAGGGACCTCGGGAATTCACCCCTCCACTTT. The J gene is TRBJ1-6, the V gene TRBV7-2; possible D gene TRBD1, 5 bases. The CDR3 has 15 amino acids. The V end was cut by 3 bases, the J end by 7 bases, with 13 bases between. Germline loops: CDR1 SGHTA, CDR2 FQGNSA.

This clonotype was observed many times. The chain joins TRBV20-1 to TRBJ2-1; 10 bases align to TRBD2. V shed 6 bases and J 5 bases; nucleotides not matched to a gene: 4. Germline lookup yields CDR1 DFQATT and CDR2 SNEGSKA (reference sequence). The CDR3 runs 13 residues. The CDR3 reads CSAERGGHNEQFF. The CDR3 coding sequence is TGCAGTGCAGAGCGGGGGGGCCACAATGAGCAGTTCTTC.

A few counts support this clonotype. The chain's CDR3 is CASSAGGADTQYF. CDR3 nucleotide sequence: TGTGCCAGCAGCGCAGGGGGCGCAGATACGCAGTATTTT. The V and J genes are TRBV7-3 and TRBJ2-3, with TRBD1 identical over 8 bases. CDR1 and CDR2 from the germline V gene are SGHTA and FQGTGA. The length of the CDR3 is 13 residues. V dropped 5 bases and J dropped 4; count of bases not matched to a gene: 2.

This rearrangement joins TRBV7-8 to TRBJ2-5, with TRBD2 identical over 7 bases. Germline assignment: CDR1 SGHVS and CDR2 FQNEAQ. With V trimmed by 0 bases and J by 12 bases, 4 bases remained unmatched. The length of the CDR3 is 12 residues. CDR3 protein: CASSLAREAKYF. The CDR3 nucleotides read TGTGCCAGCAGCTTAGCCCGGGAGGCCAAGTACTTC.

V usage is TRBV6-2 or TRBV6-3 and J usage is TRBJ2-1, with D uncertain. The ends were cut back, 1 base at V and 3 bases at J, with 1 base in the middle. The CDR3 is 12 amino acids. Germline V gene data show CDR1 as MNHEY and CDR2 as SVGEGT. CDR3 nucleotides: TGTGCCAGCAGTTACTACTACAATGAGCAGTTCTTC. It encodes CASSYYYNEQFF.

This clonotype appeared once. This chain links TRBV4-1 with TRBJ1-5; the D gene is possibly TRBD1 (6 bases). Trimming left V 6 bases short and J 3 bases short, with 12 bases between. The V gene's germline CDR1 is MGHRA and CDR2 YSYEKL. The CDR3 has 14 amino acids. The CDR3 DNA reads TGCGCCAGCAGTCGACAGGACGACAATCAGCCCCAGCATTTT. Amino acid sequence: CASSRQDDNQPQHF.

This clonotype came up a few times. The rearrangement uses TRBV9 and TRBJ2-1, with TRBD2 matching 8 bases. The trim removed 1 base at V and 5 bases at J, leaving 2 bases unmatched. Germline V gene data show CDR1 as SGDLS and CDR2 as YYNGEE. The CDR3 consists of 14 residues. The CDR3: CASSVSSGNNEQFF. The CDR3 DNA reads TGTGCCAGCAGCGTAAGTAGCGGGAACAATGAGCAGTTCTTC.

This rearrangement joins TRBV6-1 to TRBJ2-7, with TRBD1 matching over 8 bases. CDR3 size: 14 residues. V was clipped by 3 bases and J by 2 bases; unmatched bases: 3. The V gene's germline CDR1 is MNHNS and CDR2 SASEGT. The CDR3 region has the DNA TGTGCCAGCAGTGAGGGCAGGGGGCCCTACGAGCAGTACGTC. This encodes CASSEGRGPYEQYV.

V is TRBV3-1 and J is TRBJ1-2; D is undetermined. Trimming left V 5 bases short and J 2 bases short, with 9 bases between. Germline V lookup: CDR1 LGHDT, CDR2 YNNKEL (reference sequence). This CDR3 is 13 amino acids long. The CDR3: CASSSGLNYGYTF. The CDR3 DNA sequence: TGTGCCAGCAGCTCTGGATTGAACTATGGCTACACCTTC.